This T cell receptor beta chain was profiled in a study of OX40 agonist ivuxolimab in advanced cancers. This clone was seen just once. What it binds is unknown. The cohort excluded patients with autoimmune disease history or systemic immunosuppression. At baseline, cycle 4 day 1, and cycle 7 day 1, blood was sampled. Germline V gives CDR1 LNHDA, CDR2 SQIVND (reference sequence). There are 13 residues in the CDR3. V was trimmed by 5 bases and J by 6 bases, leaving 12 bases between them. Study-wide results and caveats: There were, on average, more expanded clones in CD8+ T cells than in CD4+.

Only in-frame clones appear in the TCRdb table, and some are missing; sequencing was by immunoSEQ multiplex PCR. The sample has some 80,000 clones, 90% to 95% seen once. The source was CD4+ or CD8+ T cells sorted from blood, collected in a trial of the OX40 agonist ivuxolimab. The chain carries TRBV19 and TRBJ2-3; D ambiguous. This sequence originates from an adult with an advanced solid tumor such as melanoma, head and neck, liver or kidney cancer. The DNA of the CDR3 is TGTGCCAGTAGTGCCACCGGGTCGGATACGCAGTATTTT. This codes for CASSATGSDTQYF.